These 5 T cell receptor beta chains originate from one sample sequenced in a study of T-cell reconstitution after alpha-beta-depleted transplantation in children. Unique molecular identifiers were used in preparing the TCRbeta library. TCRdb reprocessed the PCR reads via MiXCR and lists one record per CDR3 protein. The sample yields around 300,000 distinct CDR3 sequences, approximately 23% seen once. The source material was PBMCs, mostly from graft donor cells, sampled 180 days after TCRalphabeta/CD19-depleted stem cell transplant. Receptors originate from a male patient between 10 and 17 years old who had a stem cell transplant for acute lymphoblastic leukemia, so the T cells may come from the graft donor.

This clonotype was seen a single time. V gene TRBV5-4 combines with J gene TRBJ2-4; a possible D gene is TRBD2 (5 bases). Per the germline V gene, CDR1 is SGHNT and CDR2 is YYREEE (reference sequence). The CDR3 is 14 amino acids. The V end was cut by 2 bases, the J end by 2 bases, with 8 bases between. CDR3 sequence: CASSFRGSKNIQYF. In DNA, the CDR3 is TGTGCCAGCAGCTTTCGGGGATCCAAAAACATTCAGTACTTC.

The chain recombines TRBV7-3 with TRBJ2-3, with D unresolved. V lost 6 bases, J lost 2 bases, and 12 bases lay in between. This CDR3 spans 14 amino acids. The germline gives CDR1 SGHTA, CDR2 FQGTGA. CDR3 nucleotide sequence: TGTGCCAGCAGACTGGCGGTCCACACAGATACGCAGTATTTT. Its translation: CASRLAVHTDTQYF.

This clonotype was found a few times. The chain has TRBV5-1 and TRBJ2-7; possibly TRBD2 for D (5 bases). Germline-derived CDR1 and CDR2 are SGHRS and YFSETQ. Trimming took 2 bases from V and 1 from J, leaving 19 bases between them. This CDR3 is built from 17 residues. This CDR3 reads CASSFRERGTFSYEQYF. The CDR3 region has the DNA TGCGCCAGCAGCTTTCGTGAACGGGGAACCTTTTCCTACGAGCAGTACTTC.

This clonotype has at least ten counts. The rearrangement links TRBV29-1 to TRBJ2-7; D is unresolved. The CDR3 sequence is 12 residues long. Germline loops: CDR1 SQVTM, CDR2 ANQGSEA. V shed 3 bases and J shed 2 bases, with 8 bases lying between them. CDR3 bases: TGCAGCGTTGAGGGTGAGGCCTACGAGCAGTACTTC. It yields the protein CSVEGEAYEQYF.

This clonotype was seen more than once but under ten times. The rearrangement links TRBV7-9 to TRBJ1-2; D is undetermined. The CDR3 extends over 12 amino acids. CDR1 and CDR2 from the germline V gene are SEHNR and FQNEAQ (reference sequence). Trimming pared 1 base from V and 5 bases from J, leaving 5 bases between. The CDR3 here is CASSLGEYGYTF. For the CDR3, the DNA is TGTGCCAGCAGCTTAGGAGAATATGGCTACACCTTC. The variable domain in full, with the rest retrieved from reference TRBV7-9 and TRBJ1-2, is DTGVSQNPRHKITKRGQNVTFRCDPISEHNRLYWYRQTLGQGPEFLTYFQNEAQLEKSRLLSDRFSAERPKGSFSTLEIQRTEQGDSAMYLCASSLGEYGYTFGSGTRLTVV.